Below, 17 T cell receptor beta chains from the same sample are listed, as sequenced in a study of blood T cell repertoires in COVID-19. TCRdb's table, derived via immunoSEQ multiplex PCR, lists solely in-frame clones and lacks some. The sample carries under 300,000 clones, 65% to 90% recorded once. Sequenced: peripheral blood. Every receptor here comes from a woman aged 60-75 years with active or convalescent COVID-19.

The chain links TRBV18 to TRBJ1-1, with no clear D. Germline V gene data show CDR1 as KGHSH and CDR2 as LQKENI. V was cut by 5 bases and J by 1 base, with 11 bases left in between. The CDR3 covers 14 residues. CDR3 DNA: TGTGCCAGCTCATCCAATACTGGGAACACTGAAGCTTTCTTT. This gives the protein CASSSNTGNTEAFF.

The V gene is TRBV11-2, the J gene TRBJ2-3; 11 bases line up with TRBD2. This CDR3 region has 18 residues. The V and J ends lost 1 base and 0 bases, in that order; junction bases with no gene match: 6. Germline CDR1 reads SGHAT; CDR2 reads FQNNGV. CDR3 sequence: CASSLAPGLAASTDTQYF. As DNA, the CDR3 is TGTGCCAGCAGCTTAGCCCCGGGACTAGCGGCTAGCACAGATACGCAGTATTTT.

The chain joins TRBV24-1 to TRBJ1-1; no reliable D call. There are 13 residues in the CDR3. Germline-derived CDR1 and CDR2 are KGHDR and SFDVKD. V was pared by 3 bases and J by 0 bases, with 4 bases between. The CDR3 nucleotides are TGTGCCACCAGTGATCAAATGAACACTGAAGCTTTCTTT. This translates into CATSDQMNTEAFF.

The V and J genes are TRBV7-8 and TRBJ1-6, with TRBD1 identical over 8 bases. This CDR3 has 15 amino acids. Germline V lookup: CDR1 SGHVS, CDR2 FQNEAQ. V shed 5 bases, J shed 10 bases, and the junction held 10 bases outside the gene matches. The CDR3 DNA is TGTGCCAGCAGCACCTTGGACAGGGCAGGCTCACCCCTCCACTTT. Translated, it gives CASSTLDRAGSPLHF.

This clone was seen only once. This chain links TRBV14 with TRBJ1-2; TRBD1 agrees at 8 bases. Germline V lookup: CDR1 SGHDN, CDR2 FVKESK. V shed 4 bases and J 5 bases; nucleotides not matched to a gene: 9. This CDR3 is built from 15 residues. Here the CDR3 reads CASSRRDRTRYGYTF. DNA of the CDR3: TGTGCCAGCAGCCGCCGGGACAGGACTCGTTATGGCTACACCTTC. The complete variable domain, with remaining parts taken from reference TRBV14 and TRBJ1-2, reads EAGVTQFPSHSVIEKGQTVTLRCDPISGHDNLYWYRRVMGKEIKFLLHFVKESKQDESGMPNNRFLAERTGGTYSTLKVQPAELEDSGVYFCASSRRDRTRYGYTFGSGTRLTVV.

The chain employs TRBV29-1 and TRBJ1-5; 8 nucleotides match TRBD1. The germline V gene encodes CDR1 SQVTM and CDR2 ANQGSEA. The V segment lost 6 bases and the J segment 0 bases; nucleotides outside the gene matches: 7. The CDR3 consists of 15 residues. In DNA form, the CDR3 reads TGCAGCGTGCTGGACAGGGCCAATAGCAATCAGCCCCAGCATTTT. It specifies CSVLDRANSNQPQHF. Full variable domain (missing parts from reference TRBV29-1 and TRBJ1-5): SAVISQKPSRDICQRGTSLTIQCQVDSQVTMMFWYRQQPGQSLTLIATANQGSEATYESGFVIDKFPISRPNLTFSTLTVSNMSPEDSSIYLCSVLDRANSNQPQHFGDGTRLSIL.

The chain uses TRBV19 and TRBJ1-6; maybe TRBD1 (6 bases). Trimming pared 6 bases from V and 6 bases from J, leaving 9 bases between. Germline V gene sequence: CDR1 LNHDA, CDR2 SQIVND (reference sequence). This CDR3 comprises 13 residues. The CDR3 bases are TGTGCCAGTAGCGGACAGATTAATTCACCCCTCCACTTT. It translates to CASSGQINSPLHF.

The CDR3 DNA reads TGTGCCAGCAGTCTTACCAGGGCGGTGAGTACTGAAGCTTTCTTT. It yields the protein CASSLTRAVSTEAFF. The chain combines TRBV28 with TRBJ1-1, with D perhaps TRBD1 (5 bases). The V and J ends lost 5 bases and 5 bases respectively, with 18 bases between them. The CDR3 length is 15 residues. Germline loops: CDR1 MDHEN, CDR2 SYDVKM.

This clone has just one count. J is TRBJ1-2 and V is TRBV27, with a tentative D call TRBD1 (5 bases). The CDR3 is made up of 14 amino acids. Trimming removed 7 bases at V and 7 bases at J, with 19 bases between. The germline V gene encodes CDR1 MNHEY and CDR2 SMNVEV (reference sequence). DNA of the CDR3: TGTGCCAGCACCCCTCAGGTGCAGGGCGGTGGCTACACCTTC. Its protein product is CASTPQVQGGGYTF.

This chain connects TRBV4-2 to TRBJ2-3, with D maybe TRBD2 (7 bases). V was shortened by 4 bases and J by 1 base, with 27 bases between the two germline ends. Germline V CDR1 and CDR2: LGHNA, YNFKEQ. This CDR3 is 20 amino acids long. CDR3 DNA sequence: TGTGCCAGCAGCCCCCCCGCGGGAAGAGCCGGGGGGCCAGGCACAGATACGCAGTATTTT. Residues: CASSPPAGRAGGPGTDTQYF.

This clone was observed a few times. J is TRBJ2-5 and V is TRBV9; 14 nucleotides line up with TRBD2. V shed 3 bases and J 4 bases; nucleotides not matched to a gene: 2. CDR1 SGDLS and CDR2 YYNGEE come from the germline V gene. The CDR3 length is 15 residues. CDR3 amino acids: CASSATSGGAETQYF. The CDR3 DNA is TGTGCCAGCAGCGCGACTAGCGGGGGGGCAGAGACCCAGTACTTC.

The CDR3 DNA reads TGTGCCAGCAGCTTAGGACAGGGATTTCAGTACTTC. This sequence encodes CASSLGQGFQYF. The V gene is TRBV7-8, the J gene TRBJ2-4; 7 nucleotides align to TRBD1. The CDR3 is made up of 12 amino acids. Losses at the gene ends were 1 base for V and 11 bases for J; bases not matched to a gene: 2. Per germline, CDR1 SGHVS and CDR2 FQNEAQ.

The J gene is TRBJ2-3, the V gene TRBV6-5; 11 nucleotides match TRBD1. The trim removed 3 bases at V and 4 bases at J, leaving 3 bases unmatched. This CDR3 contains 15 residues. CDR1 is MNHEY, CDR2 SVGAGI, per germline. The CDR3: CASSYTGQGADTQYF. Written as DNA, the CDR3 is TGTGCCAGCAGTTATACGGGACAGGGGGCAGATACGCAGTATTTT.

The count of this clone is one. The chain combines TRBV5-1 with TRBJ1-1; 9 bases are shared with TRBD1. J gave up 4 bases and V 0 bases, and 4 bases lay outside the gene matches. Germline CDR1 reads SGHRS; CDR2 reads YFSETQ. The CDR3 covers 15 residues. In DNA form, the CDR3 reads TGCGCCAGCAGCTTGGAGACAGGGGGTCGCACTGAAGCTTTCTTT. Translating it yields CASSLETGGRTEAFF.

The V gene is TRBV5-1, the J gene TRBJ2-1; 7 bases fit TRBD1. Germline assignment: CDR1 SGHRS and CDR2 YFSETQ. The CDR3 has 13 residues. J was trimmed by 8 bases and V by 9 bases; bases with no gene match: 11. The CDR3 DNA reads TGCGCCACTTCACGACAGGGTGGGGATGAGCAGTTCTTC. It translates to CATSRQGGDEQFF.

The V and J genes are TRBV21-1 and TRBJ2-5; the DNA was not compared with TRBD1, the D call given in the table. TRBV21-1 is a pseudogene. The CDR3 covers 18 residues. Written as DNA, the CDR3 is TGTGCCAGCAGCAAAGTTAGGGGGACCTCCCCCAAGTTAGAGACCCAGTACTTC. Its protein product is CASSKVRGTSPKLETQYF.

The chain combines TRBV9 with TRBJ1-2, with 9 bases fitting TRBD1. The CDR3 runs to 16 residues. CDR1 and CDR2 (germline): SGDLS, YYNGEE. Trimming removed 4 bases from V and 5 bases from J; junction bases left unmatched: 12. The CDR3 loop reads CASSPSGTGRGYGYTF. DNA of the CDR3: TGTGCCAGCAGCCCCAGTGGGACAGGGAGGGGGTATGGCTACACCTTC.